Given below is one T cell receptor (beta chain) in context. The antigen is unknown. V was clipped by 3 bases and J by 2 bases; unmatched bases: 16. This CDR3 has 19 amino acids. Germline CDR1 reads SGHRS; CDR2 reads YFSETQ. TCRdb ran MiXCR on the RT-PCR reads and lists one entry per CDR3 protein. This table holds under 550,000 distinct CDR3 sequences, less than 10% found once. The data derive from a study of response to subunit inactivated influenza vaccine. Study-wide points: T cells newly recruited by each seasonal influenza vaccination are few, the authors suggested.

This sequence joins TRBV5-1 and TRBJ2-3, with 9 bases identical to TRBD2. This sequence was found in a man between 50 and 75 years old who received an inactivated influenza vaccine. The sample was PBMCs from blood, taken about 24 months after vaccination. CDR3 DNA sequence: TGCGCCAGCAGCTCTTCAACAATCCTAGCGGGAAGAACCACAGATACGCAGTATTTT. It encodes CASSSSTILAGRTTDTQYF.